These T cell receptor beta chains were read from a single sample in a study of T cell repertoires in cytomegalovirus infection. Antigen specificity for these receptors is unknown. TCRdb redid the calling of the reads with MiXCR, one entry per CDR3 protein. The profile shows around 430,000 distinct CDR3 sequences, roughly 46% of them singletons. The sample consisted of cultured PBMCs, taken from culture after CMV antigen stimulation. The receptor set was obtained from a human donor in good health (CMV status not recorded). Some clones in this sample may be carry-over from other donors' samples. The CDR3 runs from the conserved cysteine through the conserved F or W. The order of the fields is J gene, clone size, D gene, V gene, CDR3 DNA, CDR3 protein. A D gene is named only where the DNA matches it firmly. The listing skips clone size in some rows; elsewhere it reads once, few, many or a size class.

j_call: TRBJ1-5
clone_size: few
d_call: TRBD1
v_call: TRBV19
cdr3_nt: TGTGCCAGTAGTATACAGGGGGCGGATCAGCCCCAGCATTTT
cdr3_aa: CASSIQGADQPQHF

j_call: TRBJ2-1
clone_size: -
d_call: -
v_call: TRBV12-3/TRBV12-4
cdr3_nt: TGTGCCAGCAGTCCCCTAGTTCCCCCGGCCTACAATGAGCAGTTCTTC
cdr3_aa: CASSPLVPPAYNEQFF

j_call: TRBJ1-4
clone_size: medium-sized
d_call: -
v_call: TRBV7-8
cdr3_nt: TGTGCCAGCAGCCCGAAGAGAATGGGGGCTCGGGAAAAACTGTTTTTT
cdr3_aa: CASSPKRMGAREKLFF

j_call: TRBJ1-1
clone_size: -
d_call: -
v_call: TRBV2
cdr3_nt: TGTGCCAGCAGGTACGGGAACACTGAAGCTTTCTTT
cdr3_aa: CASRYGNTEAFF

j_call: TRBJ2-2
clone_size: few
d_call: -
v_call: TRBV7-2
cdr3_nt: TGTGCCAGCAGCTCATCTACCGGGGAGCTGTTTTTT
cdr3_aa: CASSSSTGELFF

j_call: TRBJ2-2
clone_size: -
d_call: TRBD2
v_call: TRBV7-2
cdr3_nt: TGTGCCAGCAGCTTAGGAGGCGGGGGGGCCTACACCGGGGAGCTGTTTTTT
cdr3_aa: CASSLGGGGAYTGELFF

j_call: TRBJ2-3
clone_size: few
d_call: -
v_call: TRBV4-2
cdr3_nt: TGTGCCAGCAGCCAAGATCGGCGGACCACAGATACGCAGTATTTT
cdr3_aa: CASSQDRRTTDTQYF

j_call: TRBJ2-3
clone_size: -
d_call: -
v_call: TRBV7-9
cdr3_nt: TGTGCCAGCAGCTTAGCGCGGCGGTACACAGATACGCAGTATTTT
cdr3_aa: CASSLARRYTDTQYF

j_call: TRBJ2-6
clone_size: few
d_call: TRBD2
v_call: TRBV5-1
cdr3_nt: TGCGCCAGCAGCTTGGAGGGAGGGCCTGGGGCCAACGTCCTGACTTTC
cdr3_aa: CASSLEGGPGANVLTF

j_call: TRBJ1-5
clone_size: -
d_call: TRBD1
v_call: TRBV19
cdr3_nt: TGTGCCAGTAGCACCCAGGGGGCATGGGGCAATCAGCCCCAGCATTTT
cdr3_aa: CASSTQGAWGNQPQHF

j_call: TRBJ1-2
clone_size: few
d_call: -
v_call: TRBV7-2
cdr3_nt: TGTGCCAGCAGCACAAGTCGCTATGGCTACACCTTC
cdr3_aa: CASSTSRYGYTF

j_call: TRBJ2-7
clone_size: few
d_call: TRBD2
v_call: TRBV7-9
cdr3_nt: TGTGCCAGCAGCTTAGGATCTGGGACTAGCGGCACCAGATTC
cdr3_aa: CASSLGSGTSGTRF

j_call: TRBJ2-7
clone_size: -
d_call: TRBD2
v_call: TRBV7-2
cdr3_nt: TGTGCCAGCAGCTTAGGCCCAGCGGGAGGGACCGTCCCCTACGAGCAGTACTTC
cdr3_aa: CASSLGPAGGTVPYEQYF

j_call: TRBJ1-5
clone_size: few
d_call: -
v_call: TRBV6-2/TRBV6-3
cdr3_nt: TGTGCCAGCAGTCGAGCTAATCAGCCCCAGCATTTT
cdr3_aa: CASSRANQPQHF

j_call: TRBJ2-1
clone_size: few
d_call: TRBD1
v_call: TRBV7-8
cdr3_nt: TGTGCCAGCAGCTTATATCACGGGACAGGGGTGGATGAGCAGTTCTTC
cdr3_aa: CASSLYHGTGVDEQFF

j_call: TRBJ2-5
clone_size: -
d_call: -
v_call: TRBV29-1
cdr3_nt: TGCAGCGTTGCTAGACAGGGAGGGGAGACCCAGTACTTC
cdr3_aa: CSVARQGGETQYF

j_call: TRBJ2-3
clone_size: -
d_call: -
v_call: TRBV11-1
cdr3_nt: TGTGCCAGCAGCTTCGGGGTGTCAGGGGGCACAGATACGCAGTATTTT
cdr3_aa: CASSFGVSGGTDTQYF

j_call: TRBJ1-4
clone_size: -
d_call: TRBD1
v_call: TRBV28
cdr3_nt: TGTGCCAGCAGTTTATTGGTCCAGGGGGAACTGTTTTTT
cdr3_aa: CASSLLVQGELFF

j_call: TRBJ1-5
clone_size: -
d_call: -
v_call: TRBV6-9
cdr3_nt: TGTGCCAGCAGTTATGCGTGGGGGCAGGGGAATCAGCCCCAGCATTTT
cdr3_aa: CASSYAWGQGNQPQHF

j_call: TRBJ2-2
clone_size: few
d_call: TRBD1
v_call: TRBV12-3/TRBV12-4
cdr3_nt: TGTGCCAGCAGTTTCCTGGGACAGGGGCACGGGGAGCTGTTTTTT
cdr3_aa: CASSFLGQGHGELFF

j_call: TRBJ2-3
clone_size: few
d_call: -
v_call: TRBV7-2
cdr3_nt: TGTGCCAGCAGCTTAGGAAGGGGTGGCACAGATACGCAGTATTTT
cdr3_aa: CASSLGRGGTDTQYF

j_call: TRBJ1-6
clone_size: -
d_call: -
v_call: TRBV7-2
cdr3_nt: TGTGCCAGCAGCTTAAGTAGCAGCTCCTATAATTCACCCCTCCACTTT
cdr3_aa: CASSLSSSSYNSPLHF

j_call: TRBJ1-2
clone_size: -
d_call: TRBD1
v_call: TRBV6-8
cdr3_nt: TGTGCCAGTCGTCAGGGGGTCAATGGCTACACCTTC
cdr3_aa: CASRQGVNGYTF

j_call: TRBJ2-3
clone_size: -
d_call: TRBD1
v_call: TRBV19
cdr3_nt: TGTGCCAGTGGAGCGCAGACAGGGGGCCTCACAGATACGCAGTATTTT
cdr3_aa: CASGAQTGGLTDTQYF

j_call: TRBJ1-2
clone_size: once
d_call: TRBD1
v_call: TRBV7-9
cdr3_nt: TGTGCCAGCAGCCCTTGGACAGGGCAAGGGAACTATGGCTACACCTTC
cdr3_aa: CASSPWTGQGNYGYTF

j_call: TRBJ2-5
clone_size: few
d_call: -
v_call: TRBV6-5
cdr3_nt: TGTGCCAGCAGTTACTTCGGGGAGGCTGGGGAGACCCAGTACTTC
cdr3_aa: CASSYFGEAGETQYF

j_call: TRBJ2-1
clone_size: few
d_call: TRBD2
v_call: TRBV7-6
cdr3_nt: TGTGCCAGCAGCTTAGCAACGGGACTAGCGGGAAACAATGAGCAGTTCTTC
cdr3_aa: CASSLATGLAGNNEQFF

j_call: TRBJ2-1
clone_size: -
d_call: -
v_call: TRBV4-1
cdr3_nt: TGCGCCAGCAGCCAAGATGGCGAGAACTACAATGAGCAGTTCTTC
cdr3_aa: CASSQDGENYNEQFF

j_call: TRBJ1-4
clone_size: -
d_call: TRBD1
v_call: TRBV6-8
cdr3_nt: TGTGCCAGCAGTTACGAGGGGGCGGAAAAACTGTTTTTT
cdr3_aa: CASSYEGAEKLFF

j_call: TRBJ1-2
clone_size: few
d_call: -
v_call: TRBV7-2
cdr3_nt: TGTGCCAGCACCATCCAGTCCTCGGGGGGCTACACCTTC
cdr3_aa: CASTIQSSGGYTF

j_call: TRBJ2-5
clone_size: -
d_call: TRBD2
v_call: TRBV12-3/TRBV12-4
cdr3_nt: TGTGCCAGCAGCCCGGGACTAGCGGGAGGTGTGGTAGAGACCCAGTACTTC
cdr3_aa: CASSPGLAGGVVETQYF

j_call: TRBJ2-3
clone_size: -
d_call: -
v_call: TRBV20-1
cdr3_nt: TGCAGTGCTAGAGGCTCTTATAATACGCAGTATTTT
cdr3_aa: CSARGSYNTQYF

j_call: TRBJ2-3
clone_size: few
d_call: -
v_call: TRBV20-1
cdr3_nt: TGCAGTGCTAGAGTACCGGGAGCAGACACAGATACGCAGTATTTT
cdr3_aa: CSARVPGADTDTQYF

j_call: TRBJ1-2
clone_size: -
d_call: -
v_call: TRBV12-3/TRBV12-4
cdr3_nt: TGTGCCAGCAGTGGGGTTCATGGCTACACCTTC
cdr3_aa: CASSGVHGYTF

j_call: TRBJ2-2
clone_size: -
d_call: -
v_call: TRBV6-2/TRBV6-3
cdr3_nt: TGTGCCAGCAGTGAACAGCGCGGCTGGGAGCTGTTTTTT
cdr3_aa: CASSEQRGWELFF

j_call: TRBJ1-5
clone_size: -
d_call: -
v_call: TRBV6-6
cdr3_nt: TGTGCCAGCAGTTACTCGATTGGACATGCGAGCAATCAGCCCCAGCATTTT
cdr3_aa: CASSYSIGHASNQPQHF

j_call: TRBJ2-7
clone_size: -
d_call: -
v_call: TRBV12-3/TRBV12-4
cdr3_nt: TGTGCCAGCAGTCAGAGACCGAGCTACGAGCAGTACTTC
cdr3_aa: CASSQRPSYEQYF

j_call: TRBJ2-2
clone_size: few
d_call: -
v_call: TRBV4-2
cdr3_nt: TGTGCCAGCAGCCAAGTTAGGGGTGGGCGCGAGTGGGGCACCGGGGAGCTGTTTTTT
cdr3_aa: CASSQVRGGREWGTGELFF

j_call: TRBJ2-3
clone_size: -
d_call: -
v_call: TRBV7-2
cdr3_nt: TGTGCCAGCAGCTTAATTAGGGGTACGCAGTATTTT
cdr3_aa: CASSLIRGTQYF

j_call: TRBJ2-7
clone_size: -
d_call: TRBD1
v_call: TRBV20-1
cdr3_nt: TGCAGTGCTAGCGCTCCGGGACAGGGGGCCTACGAGCAGTACTTC
cdr3_aa: CSASAPGQGAYEQYF

j_call: TRBJ2-7
clone_size: -
d_call: -
v_call: TRBV29-1
cdr3_nt: TGCAGTTTCTCCGAGCAGGGCCGGGGTGGGGGCTACGAGCAGTACTTC
cdr3_aa: CSFSEQGRGGGYEQYF

j_call: TRBJ2-5
clone_size: once
d_call: TRBD1
v_call: TRBV5-1
cdr3_nt: TGCGCCAGCAGAGCCACCGGGACAGTACAAGAGACCCAGTACTTC
cdr3_aa: CASRATGTVQETQYF

j_call: TRBJ2-6
clone_size: -
d_call: -
v_call: TRBV19
cdr3_nt: TGTGCCAGTAGCTTCGTGACAGCTCAAGGTTTTGGGGCCAACGTCCTGACTTTC
cdr3_aa: CASSFVTAQGFGANVLTF

j_call: TRBJ2-5
clone_size: -
d_call: TRBD2
v_call: TRBV4-2
cdr3_nt: TGTGCCAGCAGCCTCCAAGATAGCGGGGGGGCCTGGGAGACCCAGTACTTC
cdr3_aa: CASSLQDSGGAWETQYF

j_call: TRBJ2-7
clone_size: -
d_call: -
v_call: TRBV2
cdr3_nt: TGTGCCAGCAGCGAAGGCGGGGCAGTCTACGAGCAGTACTTC
cdr3_aa: CASSEGGAVYEQYF

j_call: TRBJ2-3
clone_size: few
d_call: -
v_call: TRBV7-2
cdr3_nt: TGTGCCAGCAGCTCAGTTCAATTTTCAGATACGCAGTATTTT
cdr3_aa: CASSSVQFSDTQYF

j_call: TRBJ2-7
clone_size: -
d_call: TRBD1
v_call: TRBV28
cdr3_nt: TGTGCCAGCAGTAGTACCCGACAGGGAAACTACGAGCAGTACTTC
cdr3_aa: CASSSTRQGNYEQYF

j_call: TRBJ2-3
clone_size: -
d_call: -
v_call: TRBV20-1
cdr3_nt: TGCAGTGCACAATTAGCGACTAGCACAGATACGCAGTATTTT
cdr3_aa: CSAQLATSTDTQYF

j_call: TRBJ2-3
clone_size: -
d_call: TRBD2
v_call: TRBV20-1
cdr3_nt: TGCAGTGCTCAAAGCGGGAGTACAGATACGCAGTATTTT
cdr3_aa: CSAQSGSTDTQYF

j_call: TRBJ1-5
clone_size: few
d_call: -
v_call: TRBV7-2
cdr3_nt: TGTGCCAGCAGCTTCAGCAGGGGTGATCAGCCCCAGCATTTT
cdr3_aa: CASSFSRGDQPQHF

j_call: TRBJ2-7
clone_size: -
d_call: -
v_call: TRBV7-4
cdr3_nt: TGTGCCAGCAGCTGGATCGACGAGCAGTACTTC
cdr3_aa: CASSWIDEQYF

j_call: TRBJ1-1
clone_size: -
d_call: -
v_call: TRBV11-2
cdr3_nt: TGTGCCAGCAGCCGGACCGGTGGGCATAACACTGAAGCTTTCTTT
cdr3_aa: CASSRTGGHNTEAFF